This entry lists 2 T cell receptor beta chains sequenced from one sample in a study of CD8 T cells in ankylosing spondylitis. TCRdb re-analysed the 5' RACE reads in MiXCR, keeping a single row per CDR3 protein. The data hold under 250,000 distinct CDR3 sequences, with roughly a tenth observed a single time. The source material was blood, either unsorted or a sorted T cell fraction (not recorded which). The receptors originated from a male donor with ankylosing spondylitis or in good health (not recorded which).

V is TRBV7-2 and J is TRBJ2-7; D unclear. The CDR3 length is 12 residues. The V and J ends lost 5 bases and 4 bases respectively, with 9 bases between them. Germline assignment: CDR1 SGHTA and CDR2 FQGNSA. CDR3 coding DNA: TGTGCCAGCAGCGGTTCCTTATACGAGCAGTACTTC. Translation: CASSGSLYEQYF.

The table lists this clonotype with a few counts. The chain has TRBV6-4 and TRBJ2-3, with TRBD1 matching 8 bases. The CDR3 totals 16 residues. Germline values: CDR1 MRHNA, CDR2 SNTAGT. Unmatched junction bases numbered 11, after V lost 5 bases and J lost 4 bases. The CDR3 DNA follows: TGTGCCAGCAGTCCCAAGACAGGGGCCGGCGCAGATACGCAGTATTTT. This translates into CASSPKTGAGADTQYF.